A single sample is the source of the 27 T cell receptor beta chains below, sequenced in a study of T cells in Graves' hyperthyroidism and ophthalmopathy. Amplification of TCR beta CDR3 regions was performed using RNA transcripts as template. HTBI primers were employed in a first-round RT-PCR of the TCR CDR3. MiXCR, applied by TCRdb to the multiplex PCR reads, yields one record per CDR3 protein. The table has roughly 500,000 distinct CDR3 sequences, about half seen once; the top ten hold around a fifth. The specimen was peripheral blood or thyroid tissue (not recorded which). These receptors came from an adult woman with Graves' disease, either hyperthyroidism or ophthalmopathy (not recorded which).

This clonotype showed up many times. Compared with germline, one end of the junction differs, possibly owing to a read error. The chain combines TRBV7-7 with TRBJ2-2, with D perhaps given as TRBD1 or TRBD2 (5 bases each). This CDR3 is 16 amino acids long. Germline V gene sequence: CDR1 SSHAT, CDR2 FNYEAQ (reference sequence). The CDR3 nucleotides are TGTGCTAGCAGCTTGGGGGTTGGGCGCCACACCGGGGAGCTGTTTTTT. As protein: CASSLGVGRHTGELFF. Drawing the rest from reference TRBV7-7 and TRBJ2-2, the complete variable domain is GAGVSQSPRYKVTKRGQDVTLRCDPISSHATLYWYQQALGQGPEFLTYFNYEAQPDKSGLPSDRFSAERPEGSISTLTIQRTEQRDSAMYRCASSLGVGRHTGELFFGEGSRLTVL.

This clonotype was recorded only once. V usage is TRBV9 and J usage is TRBJ2-5; D gene ambiguous. CDR1 SGDLS and CDR2 YYNGEE come from the germline V gene. V was cut by 6 bases and J by 9 bases, with 18 bases left in between. The CDR3 length is 13 residues. CDR3: CASKSDSYQPQYF. The CDR3 nucleotides are TGTGCCAGCAAGAGCGATAGCTATCAGCCCCAGTACTTC.

As concerns this clonotype: Because the CDR3 is missing its conserved closing phenylalanine or tryptophan, this is likely a read error. The CDR3, as DNA: TGTGCCAGCAGTTGGGGGGACAGGGGGCAAATACAAGGCAATCAGCCCCAGCATCTT. Protein product: CASSWGDRGQIQGNQPQHL. The rearrangement joins TRBV2 to TRBJ1-5, with 12 bases fitting TRBD1. The CDR3 runs to 19 residues. CDR1 SNHLY and CDR2 FYNNEI come from the germline V gene. V gave up 5 bases and J gave up 2 bases; unmatched junction bases: 13.

This rearrangement joins TRBV7-2 to TRBJ2-5; D remains unclear. The CDR3 loop spans 13 amino acids. V lost 6 bases and J 5 bases, leaving 13 bases between the germline ends. From germline, CDR1 is SGHTA and CDR2 FQGNSA. For the CDR3, the DNA is TGTGCCAGCAGTGGAGTAGAGTGGGAGACCCAGTACTTC. It translates to CASSGVEWETQYF.

With respect to this clonotype: Given the absence of the conserved phenylalanine or tryptophan at the CDR3 end, a read error is likely. This chain joins TRBV12-3 or TRBV12-4 and TRBJ1-1, with D perhaps TRBD1 (5 bases). V dropped 8 bases and J dropped 3 bases, with 13 bases sitting between them. The CDR3 sequence is 13 residues long. CDR3 residues: CASGEGAYTEAFS. In DNA, the CDR3 is TGTGCCAGCGGTGAAGGGGCTTACACTGAAGCTTTCTCT.

This clonotype was recorded at least ten times. This chain joins TRBV14 and TRBJ2-5; perhaps TRBD2 as D (6 bases). Trimming removed 0 bases at V and 7 bases at J, with 15 bases between. This CDR3 is 15 amino acids long. In germline, CDR1 is SGHDN, CDR2 FVKESK. CDR3: CASSQDRTPGRTQYF. In nucleotides, the CDR3 is TGTGCCAGCAGCCAAGATAGGACACCCGGGAGGACCCAGTACTTC.

The chain uses TRBV7-3 and TRBJ2-2; 7 bases are shared with TRBD2. Looked up from germline, CDR1 is SGHTA and CDR2 is FQGTGA. Trimming removed 2 bases from V and 0 bases from J; junction bases left unmatched: 0. The CDR3 runs to 15 residues. CDR3 region: CASSLRGANTGELFF. The CDR3 coding sequence is TGTGCCAGCAGCTTACGGGGGGCGAACACCGGGGAGCTGTTTTTT.

This chain joins TRBV29-1 and TRBJ2-2, with D hard to call. The germline V and J ends were trimmed by 6 bases and 4 bases, with 12 bases remaining between them. The germline V gene encodes CDR1 SQVTM and CDR2 ANQGSEA. The CDR3 sequence is 13 residues long. CDR3 sequence reads: CSVQWSGTGELFF. CDR3 DNA sequence: TGCAGCGTGCAGTGGAGTGGCACCGGGGAGCTGTTTTTT.

This clonotype was recorded at least ten times. The rearrangement joins TRBV12-3 or TRBV12-4 to TRBJ1-1; D might be TRBD1 (5 bases). Trimming shortened V by 6 bases and J by 1 base, and 12 bases separated the two germline ends. The length of the CDR3 is 14 residues. For the CDR3, the DNA is TGTGCCAGCAGCCTGGGACGGACGAACACTGAAGCTTTCTTT. Translated: CASSLGRTNTEAFF.

The rearrangement joins TRBV5-1 to TRBJ2-7; TRBD1 agrees at 12 bases. The CDR3 consists of 16 residues. The J segment lost 0 bases and the V segment lost 3 bases, leaving 4 bases of the junction unmatched. CDR1 and CDR2 (germline): SGHRS, YFSETQ. The CDR3 is CASSSGTGGDSYEQYF. The CDR3 region has the DNA TGCGCCAGCAGCTCCGGGACAGGGGGCGACTCCTACGAGCAGTACTTC.

This chain links TRBV12-3 or TRBV12-4 with TRBJ1-6; TRBD1 matches 7 bases. The trim removed 7 bases at V and 6 bases at J, leaving 9 bases unmatched. This CDR3 spans 15 amino acids. The CDR3 loop is CASTLTGTVNSPLHF. CDR3 DNA sequence: TGTGCCAGCACCTTAACCGGGACAGTTAATTCACCCCTCCACTTT.

Points on this clonotype: A much larger clone differs by one base, so this may be a read error. The chain combines TRBV25-1 with TRBJ1-3; 9 nucleotides line up with TRBD1. Germline V gives CDR1 MGHDK, CDR2 SYGVNS. This CDR3 has 17 residues. The DNA for the CDR3 is TGTGCCAGCAGTGGACCGGGACAGGGAGGCTCTGGAAACGCCATATATTTT. As protein: CASSGPGQGGSGNAIYF.

This clonotype has a count of ten or more. The rearrangement uses TRBV13 and TRBJ2-7; D is uncertain. V was clipped by 5 bases and J by 5 bases, with 10 bases between them. CDR1 and CDR2 (germline): PRHDT, FYEKMQ (reference sequence). This CDR3 spans 12 amino acids. The CDR3 DNA reads TGTGCCAGCAGCGTCACACTCGACGAGCAGTACTTC. Protein: CASSVTLDEQYF. Drawing the rest from reference TRBV13 and TRBJ2-7, the complete variable domain is AAGVIQSPRHLIKEKRETATLKCYPIPRHDTVYWYQQGPGQDPQFLISFYEKMQSDKGSIPDRFSAQQFSDYHSELNMSSLELGDSALYFCASSVTLDEQYFGPGTRLTVT.

This chain connects TRBV7-3 to TRBJ1-1; D uncertain. Germline CDR1 reads SGHTA; CDR2 reads FQGTGA. The CDR3 is 14 residues long. Between the trimmed V and J ends, which lost 0 bases and 2 bases, there was a span of 7 bases. DNA of the CDR3: TGTGCCAGCAGCTTAACTAACGGAAACACTGAAGCTTTCTTT. Protein product: CASSLTNGNTEAFF.

The rearrangement uses TRBV20-1 and TRBJ2-2; D perhaps matches TRBD2 (5 bases). The CDR3 length is 16 residues. Between the trimmed V and J ends, which lost 2 bases and 1 base, there was a span of 14 bases. Looked up from germline, CDR1 is DFQATT and CDR2 is SNEGSKA (reference sequence). The CDR3 loop is CSARIAPRGNTGELFF. CDR3 bases: TGCAGTGCTAGAATTGCCCCACGGGGGAACACCGGGGAGCTGTTTTTT.

The chain combines TRBV5-1 with TRBJ2-5, with 12 bases fitting TRBD2. Germline V gene data show CDR1 as SGHRS and CDR2 as YFSETQ. J was trimmed by 3 bases and V by 4 bases; bases with no gene match: 4. The CDR3 is made up of 15 amino acids. CDR3 DNA sequence: TGCGCCAGCAGCCCTGGACTAGCGGGAAAAGAGACCCAGTACTTC. This encodes CASSPGLAGKETQYF.

The chain couples TRBV7-2 to TRBJ2-2; D may be TRBD1 or TRBD2 (5 bases each). The germline gives CDR1 SGHTA, CDR2 FQGNSA. V lost 5 bases and J 5 bases, leaving 18 bases between the germline ends. The CDR3 is 16 amino acids. The CDR3 DNA reads as TGTGCCAGCAGCCAAGATCTGCAGGGAGAGACCGGGGAGCTGTTTTTT. It translates to CASSQDLQGETGELFF. Combining the CDR3 with reference TRBV7-2 and TRBJ2-2 gives the whole variable domain GAGVSQSPSNKVTEKGKDVELRCDPISGHTALYWYRQSLGQGLEFLIYFQGNSAPDKSGLPSDRFSAERTGGSVSTLTIQRTQQEDSAVYLCASSQDLQGETGELFFGEGSRLTVL.

This clonotype came up many times. V is TRBV12-5 and J is TRBJ1-2; 7 nucleotides match TRBD1. Trimming took 4 bases from V and 6 from J; bases not matched to a gene: 5. Looked up from germline, CDR1 is LGHNT and CDR2 is FRNRAP. The CDR3 covers 13 residues. The CDR3 here is CASGSGQADGYTF. The CDR3 DNA follows: TGTGCTAGTGGTTCTGGACAGGCCGATGGCTACACCTTC.

The chain joins TRBV14 to TRBJ1-1; D remains ambiguous. The CDR3 runs to 12 residues. Trimming shortened V by 1 base and J by 10 bases, and 10 bases separated the two germline ends. The V gene's germline CDR1 is SGHDN and CDR2 FVKESK. CDR3: CASSQVSGSAFF. The CDR3 DNA is TGTGCCAGCAGCCAAGTTTCGGGTTCAGCTTTCTTT.

The gene calls are TRBV7-6 and TRBJ2-7, with D tentatively TRBD1 (7 bases). Germline V CDR1 and CDR2: SGHVS, FNYEAQ. Between the trimmed V and J ends, which lost 5 bases and 7 bases, there was a span of 15 bases. This CDR3 spans 13 amino acids. The CDR3 spells CASSPGGGFEQYF. The CDR3 nucleotides are TGTGCCAGCAGCCCAGGGGGAGGCTTTGAGCAGTACTTC.

This clonotype has at least ten counts. The J gene is TRBJ1-5, the V gene TRBV5-1; D is unresolved. This CDR3 spans 15 amino acids. In germline, CDR1 is SGHRS, CDR2 YFSETQ. V gave up 1 base and J gave up 4 bases, with 12 bases separating them. The CDR3 reads CASSLRGLANQPQHF. CDR3 sequence (DNA): TGCGCCAGCAGCTTGAGAGGGCTTGCAAATCAGCCCCAGCATTTT.

This clonotype was detected ten times or more. The rearrangement joins TRBV7-2 to TRBJ1-1; 7 positions agree with TRBD1. Germline assignment: CDR1 SGHTA and CDR2 FQGNSA. J lost 6 bases, V lost 6 bases, and 10 bases had no gene match. This CDR3 has 14 amino acids. The DNA of the CDR3 is TGTGCCAGCAGTTCCTTAAGACAGGGCTCTGAAGCTTTCTTT. Its translation: CASSSLRQGSEAFF.

The rearrangement joins TRBV10-3 to TRBJ2-5, with 10 bases matching TRBD1. The length of the CDR3 is 14 residues. The V and J ends lost 6 bases and 4 bases, in that order; junction bases with no gene match: 5. Germline loops: CDR1 ENHRY, CDR2 SYGVKD. CDR3 protein: CAISGQGGVETQYF. CDR3 nucleotide sequence: TGTGCCATCAGCGGACAGGGGGGAGTAGAGACCCAGTACTTC.

The rearrangement joins TRBV10-3 to TRBJ1-6, with D unresolved. The germline CDR1 and CDR2 sequences are ENHRY and SYGVKD. The CDR3 length is 13 residues. Trimming took 9 bases from V and 7 from J, leaving 13 bases between them. CDR3 protein: CAIRSEPNSPLHF. CDR3 DNA sequence: TGTGCCATACGATCGGAGCCGAATTCACCCCTCCACTTT.

This clonotype came up many times. The CDR3 region has the DNA TGCAGCGTTGTTTTACAGATTCGCCAAGAGACCCAGTACTTC. It encodes CSVVLQIRQETQYF. V and J are TRBV29-1 and TRBJ2-5; the D is unclear. Germline V gene lookup returns CDR1 SQVTM and CDR2 ANQGSEA. The V end lost 4 bases, the J end lost 1 base, and 13 bases lay between the germline ends. This CDR3 spans 14 amino acids. The variable domain in full, with the rest retrieved from reference TRBV29-1 and TRBJ2-5, is SAVISQKPSRDICQRGTSLTIQCQVDSQVTMMFWYRQQPGQSLTLIATANQGSEATYESGFVIDKFPISRPNLTFSTLTVSNMSPEDSSIYLCSVVLQIRQETQYFGPGTRLLVL.

The rearrangement links TRBV28 to TRBJ1-2; 7 nucleotides agree with TRBD1. Looked up from germline, CDR1 is MDHEN and CDR2 is SYDVKM. Germline trimming cut 9 bases from V and 0 bases from J; bases unmatched to any gene: 13. The CDR3 covers 16 residues. DNA for the CDR3: TGTGCCAGTGTGGCGGTTGGGGACAGACCTAACTATGGCTACACCTTC. It yields the protein CASVAVGDRPNYGYTF.

The chain has TRBV6-1 and TRBJ2-7; the match to TRBD2 covers 8 bases. CDR1 is MNHNS, CDR2 SASEGT, per germline. The V and J ends lost 8 bases and 5 bases, in that order; junction bases with no gene match: 14. The CDR3 is made up of 15 amino acids. CDR3 sequence: CASLPGTSGGDEQYF. The CDR3 DNA is TGTGCCAGCTTGCCCGGGACATCCGGGGGGGACGAGCAGTACTTC.